This is a list of T cell receptor beta chains from one sample in a study of blood T cell repertoires in COVID-19. The repertoire was sequenced with immunoSEQ multiplex PCR; TCRdb's copy has only in-frame clones and lacks some. The repertoire consists of fewer than 350,000 clones, with approximately 81% occurring once and the leading ten covering 1.5% to 2%. Sequencing was performed on PBMCs or T cells enriched from blood (not recorded which). Every receptor here comes from a woman aged 25 to 39 who had been exposed to COVID-19. CDR3s include the opening cysteine and the closing phenylalanine or tryptophan. D genes are given only for firm matches. Clone size is shown for a subset of rows, as once, few, many or a class of expanded clone.

v_call	d_call	j_call	clone_size	cdr3_aa	cdr3_nt
TRBV28	TRBD1	TRBJ1-2	once	CASRRTGYDYGYTF	TGTGCCAGCAGAAGGACAGGGTATGACTATGGCTACACCTTC
TRBV7-2	TRBD2	TRBJ2-5	once	CASSLALLAGQETQYF	TGTGCCAGCAGCTTAGCGCTGTTAGCGGGACAAGAGACCCAGTACTTC
TRBV2	.	TRBJ1-6	.	CASSDLTRTPLHF	TGTGCCAGCAGTGACCTTACCAGGACTCCCCTCCACTTT
TRBV15	TRBD1	TRBJ1-5	.	CATSREGQGIGQPQHF	TGTGCCACCAGCAGGGAAGGACAGGGAATCGGTCAGCCCCAGCATTTT
TRBV10-2	.	TRBJ1-1	.	CASSDLVGATEAFF	TGCGCCAGCAGTGATTTGGTGGGGGCGACTGAAGCTTTCTTT
TRBV9	TRBD1	TRBJ1-4	.	CASSKTGTTNEKLFF	TGTGCCAGCAGCAAGACAGGGACAACTAATGAAAAACTGTTTTTT
TRBV5-5	.	TRBJ2-7	.	CASSLVGGAGEQYF	TGTGCCAGCAGCCTGGTTGGCGGGGCAGGCGAGCAGTACTTC
TRBV5-4	TRBD1	TRBJ2-6	.	CASSAGGPGANVLTF	TGTGCCAGCAGCGCAGGGGGCCCTGGGGCCAACGTCCTGACTTTC
TRBV24-1	.	TRBJ2-1	once	CATSGLLEQFF	TGTGCCACCAGTGGGCTTCTTGAGCAGTTCTTC
TRBV5-5	TRBD1	TRBJ2-7	.	CASSPTGDSSYEQYF	TGTGCCAGCAGCCCGACAGGGGACAGCTCCTACGAGCAGTACTTC
TRBV5-1	TRBD2	TRBJ2-5	.	CASSRGEGKETQYF	TGCGCCAGCAGCCGGGGGGAAGGAAAAGAGACCCAGTACTTC